These 23 T cell receptor beta chains originate from one sample sequenced in a study of cytomegalovirus exposure and HLA in healthy donors. PCR involved 60 Vbeta and 13 Jbeta primers. Method: immunoSEQ multiplex PCR; TCRdb's copy keeps in-frame clones and lacks some. The sample holds about 140,000 clones, over 70% seen once. What was sequenced was PBMCs. Receptors originate from a man aged 35 to 55 in good health and CMV-seronegative.

The V gene is TRBV15, the J gene TRBJ2-1; tentatively, D is TRBD1 (6 bases). V was trimmed by 4 bases and J by 6 bases, leaving 10 bases between them. The CDR3 contains 13 residues. Germline lookup yields CDR1 LNHNV and CDR2 YYDKDF (reference sequence). The CDR3 coding sequence is TGTGCCACCAGCAAACAGGGTAGCAATGAGCAGTTCTTC. This translates into CATSKQGSNEQFF.

The V gene is TRBV5-4, the J gene TRBJ2-2; the D is unclear. The V gene's germline CDR1 is SGHNT and CDR2 YYREEE (reference sequence). The CDR3 is 15 residues long. Trimming took 1 base from V and 0 from J, leaving 7 bases between them. The CDR3 spells CASSLPYPNTGELFF. The CDR3 DNA is TGTGCCAGCAGCTTGCCCTACCCGAACACCGGGGAGCTGTTTTTT.

This chain joins TRBV5-1 and TRBJ1-5; the D is unclear. Germline V gene data show CDR1 as SGHRS and CDR2 as YFSETQ. The germline V and J ends were trimmed by 0 bases and 4 bases, with 8 bases remaining between them. There are 14 residues in the CDR3. The CDR3 DNA follows: TGCGCCAGCAGCTTGGGGGCCAATAATCAGCCCCAGCATTTT. Translation: CASSLGANNQPQHF.

The rearrangement uses TRBV9 and TRBJ1-3; 8 nucleotides match TRBD1. CDR1 and CDR2 from the germline V gene are SGDLS and YYNGEE. V shed 5 bases and J 0 bases; nucleotides not matched to a gene: 7. This CDR3 has 16 amino acids. The CDR3 spells CASRPGGPSSGNTIYF. The CDR3 bases are TGTGCCAGCAGGCCAGGGGGCCCGAGCTCTGGAAACACCATATATTTT.

The J gene is TRBJ2-1, the V gene TRBV7-9, with 9 bases fitting TRBD1. Germline lookup yields CDR1 SEHNR and CDR2 FQNEAQ (reference sequence). The CDR3 is 17 amino acids. V trimming: 6 bases; J trimming: 4 bases; junction bases outside the gene matches: 13. CDR3 nucleotide sequence: TGTGCCAGCAGACACCGATCGACCGGGACAGGGTACAATGAGCAGTTCTTC. It specifies CASRHRSTGTGYNEQFF. The whole variable domain, filled in from reference TRBV7-9 and TRBJ2-1, reads DTGVSQNPRHKITKRGQNVTFRCDPISEHNRLYWYRQTLGQGPEFLTYFQNEAQLEKSRLLSDRFSAERPKGSFSTLEIQRTEQGDSAMYLCASRHRSTGTGYNEQFFGPGTRLTVL.

Details on this clone: The germline gene is not matched at one end of the junction; a read error may be the cause. V and J are TRBV7-7 and TRBJ2-5; TRBD2 might be the D (7 bases). Germline V gene data show CDR1 as SSHAT and CDR2 as FNYEAQ (reference sequence). CDR3 length: 13 amino acids. The CDR3 bases are TGTGCTAGCAGCCCGTCGCCGGGGGGCGCGGGGGACTTC. Protein product: CASSPSPGGAGDF.

This chain connects TRBV5-1 to TRBJ2-2; the match to TRBD2 covers 8 bases. J was trimmed by 3 bases and V by 3 bases; bases with no gene match: 7. Germline V gives CDR1 SGHRS, CDR2 YFSETQ. The CDR3 is 16 amino acids. CDR3 bases: TGCGCCAGCAGCTCCGGACTAGCTATTTACACCGGGGAGCTGTTTTTT. Its translation: CASSSGLAIYTGELFF.

The genes are TRBV28 and TRBJ2-7; a weak D match, TRBD1 (6 bases). This CDR3 is 12 amino acids long. Germline CDR1 MDHEN, CDR2 SYDVKM. V was shortened by 6 bases and J by 4 bases, with 10 bases between the two germline ends. In DNA, the CDR3 is TGTGCCAGCAGAACTGGACAGTACGAGCAGTACTTC. This sequence encodes CASRTGQYEQYF. Complete variable domain (other parts from reference TRBV28 and TRBJ2-7): DVKVTQSSRYLVKRTGEKVFLECVQDMDHENMFWYRQDPGLGLRLIYFSYDVKMKEKGDIPEGYSVSREKKERFSLILESASTNQTSMYLCASRTGQYEQYFGPGTRLTVT.

CDR3 amino acids: CASSVGGSPLHF. CDR3 nucleotides: TGTGCCAGCAGCGTAGGAGGGTCACCCCTCCACTTT. This sequence joins TRBV9 and TRBJ1-6; D is ambiguous. CDR3 size: 12 residues. Trimming removed 0 bases from V and 10 bases from J, with 5 bases in between. Looked up from germline, CDR1 is SGDLS and CDR2 is YYNGEE. Supplemented by reference TRBV9 and TRBJ1-6, the full variable domain reads DSGVTQTPKHLITATGQRVTLRCSPRSGDLSVYWYQQSLDQGLQFLIQYYNGEERAKGNILERFSAQQFPDLHSELNLSSLELGDSALYFCASSVGGSPLHFGNGTRLTVT.

This clone was observed once. This chain joins TRBV5-1 and TRBJ2-5; 9 bases map to TRBD1. Germline CDR1 SGHRS, CDR2 YFSETQ. The junction had 6 bases not matched to a gene; V was cut back by 4 bases and J by 5 bases. The CDR3 loop spans 14 amino acids. The CDR3 protein is CASSKNRGQETQYF. DNA for the CDR3: TGCGCCAGCAGCAAGAACAGGGGGCAGGAGACCCAGTACTTC.

The chain has TRBV29-1 and TRBJ2-1, with 10 nucleotides matching TRBD1. The CDR3 is 12 residues long. Per germline, CDR1 SQVTM and CDR2 ANQGSEA. V shed 7 bases, J shed 7 bases, and the junction held 4 bases outside the gene matches. The DNA for the CDR3 is TGCAGCGCCGACAGGGGGCGGAATGAGCAGTTCTTC. Its protein is CSADRGRNEQFF.

V is TRBV7-9 and J is TRBJ1-2; TRBD1 aligns across 8 bases. Germline V gives CDR1 SEHNR, CDR2 FQNEAQ (reference sequence). V lost 6 bases to trimming and J lost 4 bases; unmatched junction nucleotides: 13. The CDR3 consists of 16 residues. The CDR3 DNA follows: TGTGCCAGCAGTTCCGCGTCGGGGACAGGAGGCTATGGCTACACCTTC. Translated: CASSSASGTGGYGYTF.

The rearrangement links TRBV2 to TRBJ1-6; D gene uncertain. The CDR3 sequence is 13 residues long. CDR1 and CDR2 (germline): SNHLY, FYNNEI. V lost 9 bases and J 9 bases, leaving 15 bases between the germline ends. The CDR3 DNA reads as TGTGCCAGGGGTCCTGGAGGGAGTTCACCCCTCCACTTT. Translating gives CARGPGGSSPLHF.

The chain has TRBV6-5 and TRBJ2-7; TRBD2 might be the D (6 bases). Germline loops: CDR1 MNHEY, CDR2 SVGAGI. V was clipped by 6 bases and J by 0 bases, with 15 bases between them. The CDR3 is made up of 15 amino acids. The DNA of the CDR3 is TGTGCCAGCAGAGGAGGGCACATCCCCTCCTACGAGCAGTACTTC. Translating gives CASRGGHIPSYEQYF.

The V gene is TRBV5-1, the J gene TRBJ2-3; D remains ambiguous. The ends were cut back, 2 bases at V and 4 bases at J, with 8 bases in the middle. This CDR3 is 13 amino acids long. The germline gives CDR1 SGHRS, CDR2 YFSETQ. The CDR3 coding sequence is TGCGCCAGCAGCTTAGCGCTGGCAGATACGCAGTATTTT. This encodes CASSLALADTQYF.

The genes are TRBV5-1 and TRBJ2-5, with unresolved D. The J call may be mistaken, given a closer DNA end match to TRBJ2-7. The CDR3 totals 12 residues. Germline V gene lookup returns CDR1 SGHRS and CDR2 YFSETQ. The CDR3 spells CASSSNSYEQYF. The DNA of the CDR3 is TGCGCCAGCAGCTCCAACAGCTACGAGCAGTACTTC.

The chain links TRBV15 to TRBJ2-7, with D possibly being TRBD2 (5 bases). V lost 0 bases, J lost 4 bases, and 13 bases lay in between. This CDR3 is 15 amino acids long. CDR1 LNHNV and CDR2 YYDKDF come from the germline V gene (reference sequence). This chain's CDR3 is CATSRDEGRGYEQYF. The CDR3 nucleotides read TGTGCCACCAGCAGAGATGAAGGGAGAGGATACGAGCAGTACTTC.

This clone was observed a handful of times. The CDR3 region is CASSIGEVNEQFF. The CDR3 bases are TGTGCCAGTAGTATAGGAGAGGTAAATGAGCAGTTCTTC. J is TRBJ2-1 and V is TRBV19, with D hard to call. Germline V gene lookup returns CDR1 LNHDA and CDR2 SQIVND (reference sequence). This CDR3 spans 13 amino acids. Deletions cut 1 base from V and 7 bases from J, with 8 bases between.

As concerns this clone: The DNA is omitted, as the CDR3 cannot be located on it reliably, and the CDR3 follows TCRdb's listing. The chain has TRBV30 and TRBJ2-7; TRBD1 was called by the table and not checked on the DNA. 13 amino acids form the CDR3, both terminal residues included. CDR1 and CDR2 (germline): GTSNPN, SVGIG (reference sequence). The CDR3 here is CAWSVGTGNSILV.

CDR3 bases: TGTGCCGCCCGAGCAGGGGGGTTATCTGAAGCTTTCTTT. It is translated as CAARAGGLSEAFF. The chain combines TRBV25-1 with TRBJ1-1; TRBD1 matches at 7 bases. CDR1 is MGHDK and CDR2 is SYGVNS in the germline V gene. There are 13 residues in the CDR3. V shed 11 bases, J shed 6 bases, and the junction held 12 bases outside the gene matches. Combining the CDR3 with reference TRBV25-1 and TRBJ1-1 gives the whole variable domain EADIYQTPRYLVIGTGKKITLECSQTMGHDKMYWYQQDPGMELHLIHYSYGVNSTEKGDLSSESTVSRIRTEHFPLTLESARPSHTSQYLCAARAGGLSEAFFGQGTRLTVV.

The table lists this clone with a count of one. The chain employs TRBV9 and TRBJ2-1, with D tentatively TRBD2 (7 bases). Germline loops: CDR1 SGDLS, CDR2 YYNGEE. V was trimmed by 0 bases and J by 8 bases, leaving 12 bases between them. The CDR3 is 14 residues long. CDR3 protein: CASSVEGGTDEQFF. The CDR3 bases are TGTGCCAGCAGCGTAGAGGGGGGGACCGATGAGCAGTTCTTC.

This chain connects TRBV5-1 to TRBJ1-2; 9 nucleotides line up with TRBD1. V lost 7 bases to trimming and J lost 5 bases; unmatched junction nucleotides: 6. Germline-derived CDR1 and CDR2 are SGHRS and YFSETQ. The CDR3 has 13 amino acids. CDR3 nucleotides: TGCGCCAGCGGGCCGGGACAGGGATATGGCTACACCTTC. It encodes CASGPGQGYGYTF.

The rearrangement links TRBV5-4 to TRBJ1-2; D not certain. The V end lost 3 bases, the J end lost 10 bases, and 10 bases lay between the germline ends. The CDR3 runs 11 residues. Germline V gene sequence: CDR1 SGHNT, CDR2 YYREEE (reference sequence). CDR3 in DNA: TGTGCCAGCAGCTGGACGGGAAACTACACCTTC. Encoded protein: CASSWTGNYTF.